This T cell receptor beta chain was retrieved from a study of Ad26.COV2.S vaccination and SARS-CoV-2 variants. General study results and limits: Similar non-spike TCR breadth was observed in recipients of vaccine and of placebo.

Germline CDR1 LNHDA, CDR2 SQIVND (reference sequence). This CDR3 comprises 13 residues. The V segment lost 7 bases and the J segment 4 bases; nucleotides outside the gene matches: 4. Treatment described: some 19 received Ad26.COV2.S at low or high dose, single or two shots; several received placebo; per-sample allocation not given. At day 63 after the first vaccine or placebo injection, samples were drawn. Produced via immunoSEQ multiplex PCR; TCRdb's table is partial and in-frame only. The table includes some 350,000 clones, under 90% detected once. On this clone: Its specificity is unknown.

The receptor was isolated from a person between 18 and 65 years old who received the Ad26.COV2.S COVID-19 vaccine or a placebo. The V and J genes are TRBV19 and TRBJ1-2, with 9 bases lining up with TRBD1. Here the sequenced sample was peripheral blood, taken in a trial of Ad26.COV2.S vaccine versus placebo. This CDR3 is CASTETGGYGYTF. The CDR3 nucleotides read TGTGCCAGTACCGAGACAGGGGGCTATGGCTACACCTTC.